This T cell receptor (beta chain) was profiled in a study of cytomegalovirus exposure and HLA in healthy donors. To note about this clone: What it binds is not known.

The CDR3 extends over 15 amino acids. The V and J ends lost 2 bases and 4 bases respectively, with 13 bases between them. Germline CDR1 is MDHEN and CDR2 is SYDVKM. Findings and limits, study-wide: As immune exposure information, only CMV serostatus was available.

PCR was performed using 60 Vbeta and 13 Jbeta primers. Sequenced by immunoSEQ multiplex PCR; TCRdb stores in-frame clones only, minus some. The repertoire consists of 85,000 to 95,000 clones, with 60% to 85% occurring once and the leading ten covering around 5%. Sequencing was done on a sample of PBMCs. J is TRBJ2-3 and V is TRBV28; D perhaps matches TRBD2 (5 bases). The clonotype originates from a man younger than 45 in good health and CMV-seropositive. CDR3 protein: CASSLTPGSADTQYF. For the CDR3, the DNA is TGTGCCAGCAGTTTAACGCCGGGATCCGCAGATACGCAGTATTTT.